This entry describes one T cell receptor (beta chain). Antigen unknown. The data were taken from a study of response to subunit inactivated influenza vaccine. Study-level results: Only a handful of new T cells, the authors suggested, are recruited with each seasonal influenza vaccination.

The junction had 3 bases not matched to a gene; V was cut back by 0 bases and J by 1 base. Per the germline V gene, CDR1 is SEHNR and CDR2 is FQNEAQ (reference sequence). The CDR3 covers 16 residues. TCRdb itself ran the RT-PCR reads through MiXCR, one entry per CDR3 protein. The profile shows a few hundred thousand distinct CDR3 sequences, about 15% of them singletons. Sequencing was performed on PBMCs from blood, taken 11 to 12 days after vaccination. The chain carries TRBV7-9 and TRBJ2-1, with 7 bases matching TRBD2. The clonotype comes from a man aged 45-60 years who received an inactivated influenza vaccine. The CDR3 nucleotides read TGTGCCAGCAGCTTAGCGCCCGGGAGGTCCTACAATGAGCAGTTCTTC. Translating gives CASSLAPGRSYNEQFF.